One and the same sample provided the 32 T cell receptor beta chains below, sequenced in a study of blood T cell repertoires in COVID-19. The repertoire was sequenced with immunoSEQ multiplex PCR; TCRdb's copy has only in-frame clones and lacks some. The data hold 380,000 or so clones, with roughly 90% observed a single time. The sequenced material came from peripheral blood. All receptors derive from a man in his forties with acute or convalescent COVID-19.

The rearrangement joins TRBV11-2 to TRBJ2-5; TRBD2 is a possible D gene (6 bases). The V gene's germline CDR1 is SGHAT and CDR2 FQNNGV. CDR3 length: 14 residues. V lost 1 base and J lost 5, with 11 bases in between. CDR3 sequence (DNA): TGTGCCAGCAGCTTAGGGACGCTAGCGGAGACCCAGTACTTC. This codes for CASSLGTLAETQYF. Based on the CDR3 plus reference TRBV11-2 and TRBJ2-5, the full variable domain is EAGVAQSPRYKIIEKRQSVAFWCNPISGHATLYWYQQILGQGPKLLIQFQNNGVVDDSQLPKDRFSAERLKGVDSTLKIQPAKLEDSAVYLCASSLGTLAETQYFGPGTRLLVL.

The chain employs TRBV5-4 and TRBJ2-3; D unresolved. The CDR3 runs to 14 residues. Per germline, CDR1 SGHNT and CDR2 YYREEE (reference sequence). V gave up 1 base and J gave up 0 bases, with 6 bases separating them. The CDR3 bases are TGTGCCAGCAGCTTGTCCAGTAGCACAGATACGCAGTATTTT. Its translation is CASSLSSSTDTQYF.

This chain links TRBV27 with TRBJ2-3; TRBD2 matches at 11 bases. The CDR3 covers 16 residues. Germline assignment: CDR1 MNHEY and CDR2 SMNVEV (reference sequence). After removal of 5 bases from V and 6 bases from J, the junction contained 10 bases not matched to a gene. The CDR3 nucleotides read TGTGCCAGCAGTCGAGAACTAGCGGGAGCGAAGGATACGCAGTATTTT. It yields the protein CASSRELAGAKDTQYF.

The rearrangement joins TRBV12-5 to TRBJ1-1; D ambiguous. The CDR3 covers 13 residues. V lost 1 base to trimming and J lost 8 bases, with 11 bases between them. CDR1 is LGHNT and CDR2 is FRNRAP in the germline V gene. The CDR3 DNA sequence: TGTGCTAGTGGTTTGGAAGCTCCCCGAGAAGCTTTCTTT. This encodes CASGLEAPREAFF. Together with reference TRBV12-5 and TRBJ1-1, the CDR3 gives the full variable domain: DARVTQTPRHKVTEMGQEVTMRCQPILGHNTVFWYRQTMMQGLELLAYFRNRAPLDDSGMPKDRFSAEMPDATLATLKIQPSEPRDSAVYFCASGLEAPREAFFGQGTRLTVV.

The chain uses TRBV7-9 and TRBJ2-1; 9 bases are shared with TRBD1. CDR1 and CDR2 from the germline V gene are SEHNR and FQNEAQ (reference sequence). V dropped 8 bases and J dropped 5; count of bases not matched to a gene: 13. The CDR3 has 16 residues. The CDR3 DNA sequence: TGTGCCAGCCGCGCACCACAGGGGGCGTATAACAATGAGCAGTTCTTC. Its translation: CASRAPQGAYNNEQFF.

This clone was detected only once. The chain is built from TRBV4-1 and TRBJ2-7; D is possibly TRBD2 (6 bases). The CDR3 runs 16 residues. Trimming shortened V by 0 bases and J by 2 bases, and 14 bases separated the two germline ends. In germline, CDR1 is MGHRA, CDR2 YSYEKL. CDR3 residues: CASSQERASEPYEQYF. CDR3 coding DNA: TGCGCCAGCAGCCAAGAGAGGGCTAGCGAACCCTACGAGCAGTACTTC.

V is TRBV27 and J is TRBJ2-7; 10 bases map to TRBD2. Germline V gene sequence: CDR1 MNHEY, CDR2 SMNVEV (reference sequence). The CDR3 extends over 17 amino acids. V gave up 4 bases and J gave up 4 bases; unmatched junction bases: 13. The CDR3 DNA is TGTGCCAGCAGTTCCCTGACTCGGATAGCGGGAGGTTACGAGCAGTACTTC. This codes for CASSSLTRIAGGYEQYF.

The chain employs TRBV30 and TRBJ1-3; TRBD1 aligns across 8 bases. The germline V gene has CDR1 GTSNPN and CDR2 SVGIG (reference sequence). The junction had 9 bases not matched to a gene; V was cut back by 0 bases and J by 14 bases. The CDR3 runs to 13 residues. CDR3 sequence: CAWSVLRDRFLYF. CDR3 nucleotide sequence: TGTGCCTGGAGTGTACTGAGGGACAGGTTCCTATATTTT.

The chain joins TRBV6-5 to TRBJ2-7; a possible D gene is TRBD1 (5 bases). CDR3 size: 13 residues. V lost 10 bases and J lost 0, with 13 bases in between. The germline CDR1 and CDR2 sequences are MNHEY and SVGAGI. CDR3 residues: CATSDTSSYEQYF. DNA for the CDR3: TGTGCCACCTCGGACACGAGCTCCTACGAGCAGTACTTC.

This chain uses TRBV14 with TRBJ2-3, with TRBD1 identical over 7 bases. Losses at the gene ends were 3 bases for V and 2 bases for J; bases not matched to a gene: 5. This CDR3 is 15 amino acids long. Germline loops: CDR1 SGHDN, CDR2 FVKESK. The CDR3 loop is CASSQSGTDTDTQYF. CDR3 DNA sequence: TGTGCCAGCAGCCAGTCCGGGACAGACACAGATACGCAGTATTTT.

This clone was seen once. This chain joins TRBV5-1 and TRBJ2-1; 7 positions agree with TRBD2. The germline gives CDR1 SGHRS, CDR2 YFSETQ. The CDR3 totals 16 residues. V gave up 1 base and J gave up 4 bases; unmatched junction bases: 8. CDR3 DNA sequence: TGCGCCAGCAGCTTGTTAGCTAGCGGACAATACAATGAGCAGTTCTTC. It yields the protein CASSLLASGQYNEQFF.

The rearrangement uses TRBV24-1 and TRBJ2-1; 8 bases agree with TRBD2. V shed 4 bases and J 2 bases; nucleotides not matched to a gene: 9. The CDR3 covers 17 residues. Looked up from germline, CDR1 is KGHDR and CDR2 is SFDVKD. CDR3 loop: CATSERPGLGTYNEQFF. The CDR3 region has the DNA TGTGCCACCAGTGAGCGCCCGGGACTAGGGACCTACAATGAGCAGTTCTTC.

The chain has TRBV5-6 and TRBJ1-1; D is unresolved. The CDR3 runs to 14 residues. CDR1 is SGHDT and CDR2 is YYEEEE in the germline V gene. The V and J ends lost 4 bases and 0 bases respectively, with 10 bases between them. This CDR3 is CASSPDTLNTEAFF. The CDR3 region has the DNA TGTGCCAGCAGCCCTGACACCCTGAACACTGAAGCTTTCTTT.

The rearrangement joins TRBV30 to TRBJ1-3; 8 bases align to TRBD1. This CDR3 has 15 amino acids. The V gene's germline CDR1 is GTSNPN and CDR2 SVGIG (reference sequence). The trim removed 3 bases at V and 1 base at J, leaving 5 bases unmatched. The CDR3 DNA is TGTGCCTGGAGAGTTGGACAGGGATCTGGAAACACCATATATTTT. Translating it yields CAWRVGQGSGNTIYF.

This chain uses TRBV7-3 with TRBJ2-3; 8 bases match TRBD2. The CDR3 sequence is 15 residues long. Germline trimming cut 5 bases from V and 1 base from J; bases unmatched to any gene: 5. Germline assignment: CDR1 SGHTA and CDR2 FQGTGA. CDR3 nucleotides: TGTGCCAGCAGCCCAACTAGCGGACGCACAGATACGCAGTATTTT. This encodes CASSPTSGRTDTQYF. The whole variable domain, remainder taken from reference TRBV7-3 and TRBJ2-3, is GAGVSQTPSNKVTEKGKYVELRCDPISGHTALYWYRQSLGQGPEFLIYFQGTGAADDSGLPNDRFFAVRPEGSVSTLKIQRTERGDSAVYLCASSPTSGRTDTQYFGPGTRLTVL.

The V and J genes are TRBV28 and TRBJ1-2; tentatively, D is TRBD1 (6 bases). Germline V CDR1 and CDR2: MDHEN, SYDVKM. The CDR3 runs to 14 residues. With 3 bases removed from V and 8 bases from J, the gap between germline ends came to 16 bases. The CDR3 coding sequence is TGTGCCAGCAGTTTGCTGCAGGGGCCGGGGGGCTACACCTTC. Protein sequence: CASSLLQGPGGYTF.

This clone was seen a few times. The chain uses TRBV15 and TRBJ2-3, with 11 bases aligning to TRBD1. This CDR3 comprises 17 residues. V was pared by 1 base and J by 10 bases, with 13 bases of the junction left unmatched. CDR1 and CDR2 (germline): LNHNV, YYDKDF (reference sequence). The CDR3 region is CATSRAVGTGGNLAQYF. CDR3 in DNA: TGTGCCACCAGCAGAGCGGTCGGGACAGGGGGGAACTTGGCGCAGTATTTT.

This clone was seen many times. Other nucleotide sequences in the sample specify the same CDR3. The chain uses TRBV19 and TRBJ2-5; a weak D match, TRBD2 (5 bases). Deletions cut 3 bases from V and 7 bases from J, with 6 bases between. CDR1 is LNHDA, CDR2 SQIVND, per germline (reference sequence). The CDR3 sequence is 11 residues long. Written as DNA, the CDR3 is TGTGCCAGTAGTATCGGAGGGACCCAGTACTTC. It encodes CASSIGGTQYF. Complete variable domain (other parts from reference TRBV19 and TRBJ2-5): DGGITQSPKYLFRKEGQNVTLSCEQNLNHDAMYWYRQDPGQGLRLIYYSQIVNDFQKGDIAEGYSVSREKKESFPLTVTSAQKNPTAFYLCASSIGGTQYFGPGTRLLVL.

The chain is built from TRBV28 and TRBJ2-3; TRBD2 aligns across 8 bases. The CDR3 is 17 residues long. The germline V gene has CDR1 MDHEN and CDR2 SYDVKM. V dropped 0 bases and J dropped 0; count of bases not matched to a gene: 5. The CDR3 nucleotides are TGTGCCAGCAGTTTATGGGCTAGCGGGTCTAGCACAGATACGCAGTATTTT. This codes for CASSLWASGSSTDTQYF.

The V gene is TRBV7-3, the J gene TRBJ2-1; 8 bases align to TRBD2. The ends lost 3 bases at V and 7 bases at J; junction bases unmatched: 2. Looked up from germline, CDR1 is SGHTA and CDR2 is FQGTGA. This CDR3 has 13 residues. This CDR3 reads CASSFGRANEQFF. The CDR3 DNA is TGTGCCAGCAGCTTCGGGAGGGCAAATGAGCAGTTCTTC.

The V gene is TRBV27, the J gene TRBJ2-3; 9 bases are shared with TRBD2. This CDR3 is built from 13 residues. In germline, CDR1 is MNHEY, CDR2 SMNVEV (reference sequence). J was trimmed by 2 bases and V by 8 bases; bases with no gene match: 2. As DNA, the CDR3 is TGTGCCAGCGCGGGAGGGCCCACAGATACGCAGTATTTT. It codes for CASAGGPTDTQYF.

The chain has TRBV28 and TRBJ1-5; D might be TRBD1 (5 bases). The CDR3 has 12 amino acids. Deletions cut 6 bases from V and 6 bases from J, with 9 bases between. Germline lookup yields CDR1 MDHEN and CDR2 SYDVKM. The CDR3 nucleotides read TGTGCCAGCAGAGGGGATACTCAGCCCCAGCATTTT. Protein: CASRGDTQPQHF.

This sequence joins TRBV21-1 and TRBJ1-2; the DNA was not compared with TRBD1, the D call given in the table. TRBV21-1 is marked as a pseudogene. The CDR3 loop spans 16 amino acids. The CDR3 protein is CASSKGTGTGNYGYTF. The CDR3 DNA sequence: TGTGCCAGCAGCAAAGGAACCGGGACAGGAAACTATGGCTACACCTTC.

This chain uses TRBV5-6 with TRBJ1-4; 7 nucleotides line up with TRBD1. J gave up 0 bases and V 4 bases, and 12 bases lay outside the gene matches. Germline V gene sequence: CDR1 SGHDT, CDR2 YYEEEE. The CDR3 consists of 18 residues. The CDR3 region has the DNA TGTGCCAGCAGCCAGAGCCTGACAGGGATTGCAACTAATGAAAAACTGTTTTTT. Encoded protein: CASSQSLTGIATNEKLFF.

This rearrangement joins TRBV6-2 or TRBV6-3 to TRBJ2-3, with 8 bases matching TRBD2. CDR3 size: 16 residues. V trimming: 6 bases; J trimming: 4 bases; junction bases outside the gene matches: 12. Per germline, CDR1 MNHEY and CDR2 SVGEGT. This CDR3 reads CASSRISGGQSDTQYF. CDR3 bases: TGTGCCAGCAGCCGGATAAGCGGGGGTCAATCAGATACGCAGTATTTT.

The chain uses TRBV2 and TRBJ2-1; maybe TRBD1 (6 bases). Germline V lookup: CDR1 SNHLY, CDR2 FYNNEI. The CDR3 spans 18 residues. Trimming removed 3 bases at V and 6 bases at J, with 24 bases between. The CDR3 coding sequence is TGTGCCAGCAGTGAGGGCCCATACCGGGACAACCTAGCCAATGAGCAGTTCTTC. It translates to CASSEGPYRDNLANEQFF. Supplemented by reference TRBV2 and TRBJ2-1, the full variable domain reads EPEVTQTPSHQVTQMGQEVILRCVPISNHLYFYWYRQILGQKVEFLVSFYNNEISEKSEIFDDQFSVERPDGSNFTLKIRSTKLEDSAMYFCASSEGPYRDNLANEQFFGPGTRLTVL.

V and J are TRBV6-4 and TRBJ2-3; 11 bases agree with TRBD2. Trimming removed 2 bases from V and 6 bases from J; junction bases left unmatched: 7. There are 16 residues in the CDR3. Germline V gene sequence: CDR1 MRHNA, CDR2 SNTAGT. This chain's CDR3 is CASSDDASGGSDTQYF. CDR3 sequence (DNA): TGTGCCAGCAGTGACGACGCTAGCGGGGGGAGTGATACGCAGTATTTT.

This clone appeared once. V usage is TRBV9 and J usage is TRBJ2-5, with TRBD2 matching 10 bases. This CDR3 region has 16 residues. The V gene end was trimmed by 0 bases and the J gene end by 5 bases; junction bases not matched to a gene: 7. The germline gives CDR1 SGDLS, CDR2 YYNGEE. CDR3 sequence (DNA): TGTGCCAGCAGCGTAGTCCCCCTAGCGGGAGCCGAGACCCAGTACTTC. Protein sequence: CASSVVPLAGAETQYF.

The chain joins TRBV5-6 to TRBJ2-7, with D perhaps matching TRBD2 (5 bases). Germline CDR1 is SGHDT and CDR2 is YYEEEE. The CDR3 loop spans 16 amino acids. V shed 6 bases and J shed 0 bases, with 19 bases lying between them. CDR3 sequence reads: CASTTKKRGFSYEQYF. CDR3 sequence (DNA): TGTGCCAGCACTACCAAAAAAAGAGGGTTCTCCTACGAGCAGTACTTC.

The chain uses TRBV7-3 and TRBJ2-3; D possibly corresponds to TRBD2 (5 bases). Germline loops: CDR1 SGHTA, CDR2 FQGTGA. The germline V and J ends were trimmed by 5 bases and 0 bases, with 12 bases remaining between them. There are 15 residues in the CDR3. This chain's CDR3 is CASSPSAVSTDTQYF. The CDR3 nucleotides are TGTGCCAGCAGCCCCTCAGCGGTTAGCACAGATACGCAGTATTTT. Drawing the rest from reference TRBV7-3 and TRBJ2-3, the complete variable domain is GAGVSQTPSNKVTEKGKYVELRCDPISGHTALYWYRQSLGQGPEFLIYFQGTGAADDSGLPNDRFFAVRPEGSVSTLKIQRTERGDSAVYLCASSPSAVSTDTQYFGPGTRLTVL.

In its sample, this clone was seen once. J is TRBJ1-2 and V is TRBV9; 10 nucleotides match TRBD1. The J segment lost 4 bases and the V segment lost 4 bases, leaving 7 bases of the junction unmatched. The CDR3 runs to 15 residues. Germline CDR1 is SGDLS and CDR2 is YYNGEE. DNA for the CDR3: TGTGCCAGCAGCCAGGGACAGGGGAGTGGCTATGGCTACACCTTC. This sequence encodes CASSQGQGSGYGYTF. The full variable domain, with the rest looked up from reference TRBV9 and TRBJ1-2, is DSGVTQTPKHLITATGQRVTLRCSPRSGDLSVYWYQQSLDQGLQFLIQYYNGEERAKGNILERFSAQQFPDLHSELNLSSLELGDSALYFCASSQGQGSGYGYTFGSGTRLTVV.

The CDR3 protein is CASSLDAGYGYTF. CDR3 in DNA: TGTGCCAGCAGCTTAGATGCGGGCTATGGCTACACCTTC. V and J are TRBV7-2 and TRBJ1-2; D unclear. V was clipped by 1 base and J by 4 bases, with 7 bases between them. The V gene's germline CDR1 is SGHTA and CDR2 FQGNSA. This CDR3 has 13 residues.